The 15 T cell receptor beta chains in this list originate from one sample, sequenced in a study of T-cell reconstitution after alpha-beta-depleted transplantation in children. A library of TCRbeta sequences, prepared with unique molecular identifiers, was generated. Each CDR3 protein gets one entry after TCRdb re-called the PCR reads with MiXCR. The sample contains about 610,000 distinct CDR3 sequences, around 27% of which appear only once. The sample was PBMCs, taken before TCRalphabeta/CD19-depleted stem cell transplant. These receptors were taken from a boy younger than two with Wiskott-Aldrich syndrome, due to receive a stem cell transplant.

The chain couples TRBV12-3 or TRBV12-4 to TRBJ1-3; no definite D call. Trimming stripped 3 bases from V and 2 bases from J, with 11 bases between. The CDR3 totals 15 residues. CDR3 DNA: TGTGCCAGCAGTTTCCCCGGGGTAACTGGAAACACCATATATTTT. It encodes CASSFPGVTGNTIYF.

This rearrangement joins TRBV10-3 to TRBJ1-1; the match to TRBD1 covers 9 bases. The CDR3 has 15 amino acids. V was pared by 8 bases and J by 0 bases, with 7 bases of the junction left unmatched. The germline gives CDR1 ENHRY, CDR2 SYGVKD. The CDR3 nucleotides read TGTGCCATCGGGAACAGGGGGCTATTGAACACTGAAGCTTTCTTT. Residues: CAIGNRGLLNTEAFF.

This clonotype came up many times. This chain connects TRBV5-1 to TRBJ2-5; perhaps TRBD1 as D (6 bases). Germline V lookup: CDR1 SGHRS, CDR2 YFSETQ. Trimming pared 0 bases from V and 3 bases from J, leaving 6 bases between. The CDR3 is made up of 13 amino acids. The CDR3 nucleotides are TGCGCCAGCAGCTTGGGACAGGAAGAGACCCAGTACTTC. Protein product: CASSLGQEETQYF.

The V and J genes are TRBV4-1 and TRBJ2-3; 9 bases align to TRBD2. V was clipped by 4 bases and J by 0 bases; unmatched bases: 11. The CDR3 contains 18 residues. CDR1 and CDR2 from the germline V gene are MGHRA and YSYEKL. CDR3 amino acids: CASSLSGVAGASTDTQYF. For the CDR3, the DNA is TGCGCCAGCAGCCTATCCGGGGTAGCGGGAGCTAGCACAGATACGCAGTATTTT.

This clonotype was observed many times. The rearrangement joins TRBV12-3 or TRBV12-4 to TRBJ2-5; no definite D call. This CDR3 contains 11 residues. V was pared by 4 bases and J by 5 bases, with 5 bases between. CDR3 in DNA: TGTGCCAGCAGTTCCTTGGAGACCCAGTACTTC. Amino acid sequence: CASSSLETQYF.

The V gene is TRBV29-1, the J gene TRBJ2-2; tentatively, D is TRBD1 (6 bases). This CDR3 comprises 11 residues. Germline assignment: CDR1 SQVTM and CDR2 ANQGSEA. Trimming removed 5 bases at V and 6 bases at J, with 7 bases between. The CDR3 here is CSVKGAGELFF. Written as DNA, the CDR3 is TGCAGCGTTAAGGGGGCCGGGGAGCTGTTTTTT.

This rearrangement joins TRBV7-2 to TRBJ2-1, with 9 bases aligning to TRBD2. V lost 5 bases, J lost 9 bases, and 11 bases stayed unmatched. This CDR3 region has 15 residues. Germline values: CDR1 SGHTA, CDR2 FQGNSA. Here the CDR3 DNA reads TGTGCCAGCAGCCTATCCCTAAGAGCGGGAGGTGAGCAGTTCTTC. Amino acid sequence: CASSLSLRAGGEQFF.

The gene calls are TRBV3-1 and TRBJ2-2, with 13 bases identical to TRBD2. The J segment lost 6 bases and the V segment lost 4 bases, leaving 8 bases of the junction unmatched. Germline assignment: CDR1 LGHDT and CDR2 YNNKEL (reference sequence). The CDR3 loop spans 17 amino acids. The CDR3 here is CASSRVLLAGGAGELFF. CDR3 DNA: TGTGCCAGCAGCCGGGTTTTACTAGCGGGAGGGGCCGGGGAGCTGTTTTTT.

The genes are TRBV5-1 and TRBJ2-7, with a possible D match to TRBD2 (6 bases). CDR3 length: 14 amino acids. Germline CDR1 and CDR2: SGHRS and YFSETQ. V was trimmed by 4 bases and J by 2 bases, leaving 13 bases between them. The CDR3 loop is CASSMGSGTYEQYF. CDR3 bases: TGCGCCAGCAGCATGGGTAGCGGTACCTACGAGCAGTACTTC.

This rearrangement joins TRBV29-1 to TRBJ1-1; no clear D gene. Germline values: CDR1 SQVTM, CDR2 ANQGSEA. V shed 2 bases and J shed 2 bases, with 12 bases lying between them. There are 14 residues in the CDR3. The CDR3 spells CSVERLHVNTEAFF. In nucleotides, the CDR3 is TGCAGCGTTGAACGACTACACGTTAACACTGAAGCTTTCTTT. The whole variable domain, filled in from reference TRBV29-1 and TRBJ1-1, reads SAVISQKPSRDICQRGTSLTIQCQVDSQVTMMFWYRQQPGQSLTLIATANQGSEATYESGFVIDKFPISRPNLTFSTLTVSNMSPEDSSIYLCSVERLHVNTEAFFGQGTRLTVV.

The chain carries TRBV12-3 or TRBV12-4 and TRBJ1-5, with 7 bases fitting TRBD1. With V trimmed by 5 bases and J by 4 bases, 5 bases remained unmatched. The CDR3 has 14 amino acids. The CDR3 nucleotides are TGTGCCAGCAGTCCGGGACAGCTAAATCAGCCCCAGCATTTT. Residues: CASSPGQLNQPQHF.

The chain carries TRBV5-1 and TRBJ2-1, with TRBD2 matching 9 bases. CDR3 size: 17 residues. Unmatched junction bases numbered 10, after V lost 0 bases and J lost 6 bases. The V gene's germline CDR1 is SGHRS and CDR2 YFSETQ. CDR3 sequence (DNA): TGCGCCAGCAGCTTGGGCACTCAACTAGCGGGCTCCAATGAGCAGTTCTTC. Translated, it gives CASSLGTQLAGSNEQFF. The whole variable domain, remainder taken from reference TRBV5-1 and TRBJ2-1, is KAGVTQTPRYLIKTRGQQVTLSCSPISGHRSVSWYQQTPGQGLQFLFEYFSETQRNKGNFPGRFSGRQFSNSRSEMNVSTLELGDSALYLCASSLGTQLAGSNEQFFGPGTRLTVL.

The gene calls are TRBV29-1 and TRBJ2-3; D may match TRBD1 or TRBD2 (5 bases each). Between the trimmed V and J ends, which lost 4 bases and 4 bases, there was a span of 9 bases. The CDR3 sequence is 12 residues long. CDR1 and CDR2 from the germline V gene are SQVTM and ANQGSEA. CDR3 DNA: TGCAGCGTTGTCCGGGGCGCAGATACGCAGTATTTT. Protein: CSVVRGADTQYF.

This clonotype was observed a handful of times. The chain is built from TRBV5-1 and TRBJ1-2; D remains ambiguous. Trimming cost V 4 bases and J 8 bases, with 15 bases left between them. CDR3 length equals 13 residues. Germline assignment: CDR1 SGHRS and CDR2 YFSETQ. Here the CDR3 DNA reads TGCGCCAGCAGCCTTTCGACGGGGTGGGGCTACACCTTC. Its translation: CASSLSTGWGYTF.

J is TRBJ2-1 and V is TRBV24-1; 15 bases fit TRBD2. Germline V gene data show CDR1 as KGHDR and CDR2 as SFDVKD. The CDR3 loop spans 18 amino acids. V lost 4 bases and J lost 7; bases outside the gene matches: 10. DNA of the CDR3: TGTGCCACCAGTGAACCCAGTTGGACTAGCGGGAGGGAGAATGAGCAGTTCTTC. It specifies CATSEPSWTSGRENEQFF.